Following are 23 T cell receptor beta chains from one sample sequenced in a study of blood T cell repertoires in COVID-19. The table came from immunoSEQ multiplex PCR; TCRdb's copy has only in-frame clones and leaves some out. Of about 170,000 clones in the sample, around four fifths were seen once. Material: PBMCs or T cells enriched from blood (not recorded which). The receptors shown here come from a woman between 50 and 59 years old who had recovered from COVID-19.

This chain links TRBV2 with TRBJ1-4, with 7 positions matching TRBD1. In germline, CDR1 is SNHLY, CDR2 FYNNEI. V trimming: 6 bases; J trimming: 7 bases; junction bases outside the gene matches: 8. This CDR3 comprises 14 residues. CDR3 in amino acids: CASRRQGVAEKLFF. The DNA of the CDR3 is TGTGCCAGCAGACGACAGGGCGTCGCTGAAAAACTGTTTTTT.

This rearrangement joins TRBV11-1 to TRBJ1-3, with a tentative D call TRBD1 (6 bases). The CDR3 is made up of 16 amino acids. V lost 5 bases, J lost 0 bases, and 14 bases lay in between. Germline assignment: CDR1 SGHAT and CDR2 FQDESV (reference sequence). The CDR3 nucleotides read TGTGCCAGCAGCAGAGCGACAGGTTTCTCTGGAAACACCATATATTTT. Translation gives CASSRATGFSGNTIYF. Drawing the rest from reference TRBV11-1 and TRBJ1-3, the complete variable domain is EAEVAQSPRYKITEKSQAVAFWCDPISGHATLYWYRQILGQGPELLVQFQDESVVDDSQLPKDRFSAERLKGVDSTLKIQPAELGDSAMYLCASSRATGFSGNTIYFGEGSWLTVV.

This clone was seen more than once but under ten times. The chain has TRBV6-5 and TRBJ1-1; no clear D. CDR3 length: 14 residues. Germline CDR1 MNHEY, CDR2 SVGAGI. Trimming cost V 7 bases and J 0 bases, with 12 bases left between them. As DNA, the CDR3 is TGTGCCAGCACGTACGCGGCTATGAACACTGAAGCTTTCTTT. It codes for CASTYAAMNTEAFF.

The chain has TRBV5-1 and TRBJ1-1, with D perhaps matching TRBD1 (5 bases). Germline lookup yields CDR1 SGHRS and CDR2 YFSETQ. V shed 3 bases and J shed 5 bases, with 8 bases lying between them. This CDR3 comprises 12 residues. The chain's CDR3 is CASSSRETEAFF. DNA of the CDR3: TGCGCCAGCAGCTCCAGGGAAACTGAAGCTTTCTTT.

J is TRBJ2-2 and V is TRBV7-8; TRBD2 agrees at 8 bases. From germline, CDR1 is SGHVS and CDR2 FQNEAQ. The CDR3 has 16 amino acids. V lost 11 bases and J lost 5; bases outside the gene matches: 16. The CDR3, as DNA: TGTGCCGAAGGATCCTTGCGGGCGGGAGGAACCGGGGAGCTGTTTTTT. It specifies CAEGSLRAGGTGELFF.

This clone came up a few times. The chain combines TRBV7-9 with TRBJ1-1, with D hard to call. The CDR3 consists of 13 residues. CDR1 is SEHNR, CDR2 FQNEAQ, per germline (reference sequence). Trimming took off 5 bases at V and 3 bases at J, with 10 bases between the two ends. CDR3 loop: CASSLHTDTEAFF. As DNA, the CDR3 is TGTGCCAGCAGCCTACACACAGACACTGAAGCTTTCTTT. Drawing the rest from reference TRBV7-9 and TRBJ1-1, the complete variable domain is DTGVSQNPRHKITKRGQNVTFRCDPISEHNRLYWYRQTLGQGPEFLTYFQNEAQLEKSRLLSDRFSAERPKGSFSTLEIQRTEQGDSAMYLCASSLHTDTEAFFGQGTRLTVV.

This chain uses TRBV28 with TRBJ1-1, with a tentative D call TRBD1 (5 bases). The V and J ends lost 1 base and 9 bases respectively, with 9 bases between them. In germline, CDR1 is MDHEN, CDR2 SYDVKM. The CDR3 has 12 residues. CDR3: CASSLSRVQAFF. The DNA of the CDR3 is TGTGCCAGCAGTTTATCCAGGGTTCAAGCTTTCTTT.

The chain carries TRBV4-1 and TRBJ2-2, with D possibly being TRBD1 (6 bases). Trimming removed 4 bases at V and 6 bases at J, with 15 bases between. This CDR3 is 15 amino acids long. CDR1 is MGHRA and CDR2 is YSYEKL in the germline V gene. The CDR3 is CASSPQGSWAGELFF. The CDR3 region has the DNA TGCGCCAGCAGCCCACAGGGTAGCTGGGCCGGGGAGCTGTTTTTT.

Here the CDR3 DNA reads TGTGCCAGTAGAACAGGGCTTGGCTACACCTTC. Translation gives CASRTGLGYTF. The V call is TRBV19, the J call TRBJ1-2; D may be TRBD1 (6 bases). Trimming pared 6 bases from V and 7 bases from J, leaving 9 bases between. CDR1 LNHDA and CDR2 SQIVND come from the germline V gene (reference sequence). The CDR3 has 11 amino acids.

V and J are TRBV14 and TRBJ1-1; D not resolved. V lost 4 bases to trimming and J lost 4 bases, with 10 bases between them. Germline CDR1 reads SGHDN; CDR2 reads FVKESK. The CDR3 is 13 residues long. The CDR3 DNA reads TGTGCCAGCAGCCTAACAGTGGTCACTGAAGCTTTCTTT. Translation gives CASSLTVVTEAFF.

The genes are TRBV10-1 and TRBJ2-2, with 9 bases lining up with TRBD2. CDR1 and CDR2 (germline): WNHNN, SYGVQD (reference sequence). The CDR3 runs to 15 residues. V was pared by 5 bases and J by 3 bases, with 4 bases of the junction left unmatched. The CDR3 spells CASSLTSGHTGELFF. The CDR3 region has the DNA TGCGCCAGCAGTCTGACTAGCGGACACACCGGGGAGCTGTTTTTT.

The V gene is TRBV7-2, the J gene TRBJ2-1; 9 bases line up with TRBD2. V was clipped by 1 base and J by 7 bases; unmatched bases: 8. The CDR3 is 16 amino acids. Germline assignment: CDR1 SGHTA and CDR2 FQGNSA. The chain's CDR3 is CASSLGAGGGWNEQFF. The CDR3 nucleotides read TGTGCCAGCAGCTTAGGAGCGGGAGGAGGATGGAATGAGCAGTTCTTC. Full variable domain (outside the CDR3, taken from reference TRBV7-2 and TRBJ2-1): GAGVSQSPSNKVTEKGKDVELRCDPISGHTALYWYRQSLGQGLEFLIYFQGNSAPDKSGLPSDRFSAERTGGSVSTLTIQRTQQEDSAVYLCASSLGAGGGWNEQFFGPGTRLTVL.

The rearrangement joins TRBV27 to TRBJ2-1; possible D gene TRBD2, 7 bases. Trimming pared 4 bases from V and 6 bases from J, leaving 16 bases between. CDR1 and CDR2 from the germline V gene are MNHEY and SMNVEV (reference sequence). This CDR3 has 15 residues. CDR3 bases: TGTGCCAGCAGTTCTCCGGGACGGGGGGCCAATGAGCAGTTCTTC. It encodes CASSSPGRGANEQFF.

This clone was seen a few times. The rearrangement links TRBV27 to TRBJ2-5, with 12 bases fitting TRBD2. The CDR3 contains 15 residues. CDR1 MNHEY and CDR2 SMNVEV come from the germline V gene (reference sequence). V was clipped by 4 bases and J by 3 bases; unmatched bases: 3. DNA of the CDR3: TGTGCCAGCAGTTCCCTAGCGGGGGGGGAAGAGACCCAGTACTTC. This translates into CASSSLAGGEETQYF.

V gene TRBV7-9 combines with J gene TRBJ2-1, with TRBD1 identical over 7 bases. Unmatched junction bases numbered 12, after V lost 8 bases and J lost 8 bases. Germline lookup yields CDR1 SEHNR and CDR2 FQNEAQ (reference sequence). The CDR3 spans 14 residues. CDR3 loop: CASVRQGNVDEQFF. The CDR3 DNA follows: TGTGCCAGCGTCCGACAGGGAAATGTCGATGAGCAGTTCTTC.

The chain uses TRBV4-1 and TRBJ1-1, with TRBD1 matching over 10 bases. The trim removed 3 bases at V and 3 bases at J, leaving 7 bases unmatched. This CDR3 comprises 16 residues. Germline values: CDR1 MGHRA, CDR2 YSYEKL. DNA of the CDR3: TGCGCCAGCAGCCAGGCCCCGGGACAGGGGCACACTGAAGCTTTCTTT. Translated, it gives CASSQAPGQGHTEAFF.

The sample holds many counts of this clone. The chain joins TRBV6-4 to TRBJ2-3; TRBD2 agrees at 7 bases. The CDR3 has 16 amino acids. Germline V gene data show CDR1 as MRHNA and CDR2 as SNTAGT. Losses at the gene ends were 0 bases for V and 4 bases for J; bases not matched to a gene: 7. CDR3 sequence reads: CASSDSKTSSPDTQYF. CDR3 coding DNA: TGTGCCAGCAGTGACTCGAAGACTAGCTCCCCAGATACGCAGTATTTT.

The chain employs TRBV5-1 and TRBJ1-5; 7 bases align to TRBD1. Germline V gene sequence: CDR1 SGHRS, CDR2 YFSETQ. V dropped 2 bases and J dropped 6; count of bases not matched to a gene: 5. The CDR3 has 14 amino acids. The CDR3, as DNA: TGCGCCAGCAGCTTATACAGGGGAGGTCAGCCCCAGCATTTT. It codes for CASSLYRGGQPQHF. The whole variable domain, filled in from reference TRBV5-1 and TRBJ1-5, reads KAGVTQTPRYLIKTRGQQVTLSCSPISGHRSVSWYQQTPGQGLQFLFEYFSETQRNKGNFPGRFSGRQFSNSRSEMNVSTLELGDSALYLCASSLYRGGQPQHFGDGTRLSIL.

CDR3 region: CASSEGTGGNTQYF. Here the CDR3 DNA reads TGTGCCAGCAGCGAAGGGACAGGCGGAAATACGCAGTATTTT. V usage is TRBV9 and J usage is TRBJ2-3; 8 nucleotides match TRBD1. Germline lookup yields CDR1 SGDLS and CDR2 YYNGEE. This CDR3 spans 14 amino acids. V was pared by 3 bases and J by 7 bases, with 7 bases of the junction left unmatched.

The chain uses TRBV6-1 and TRBJ1-2, with D maybe TRBD1 (5 bases). Germline loops: CDR1 MNHNS, CDR2 SASEGT. Trimming pared 3 bases from V and 12 bases from J, leaving 8 bases between. This CDR3 region has 10 residues. This CDR3 reads CASSEGPDTF. CDR3 DNA: TGTGCCAGCAGTGAGGGGCCAGACACCTTC.

The chain carries TRBV6-5 and TRBJ1-2; the D is unclear. This CDR3 region has 13 residues. Germline CDR1 MNHEY, CDR2 SVGAGI. Trimming took 2 bases from V and 7 from J, leaving 11 bases between them. The CDR3 DNA sequence: TGTGCCAGCAGTTACCTTGGGAGAGTTGGCTACACCTTC. This gives the protein CASSYLGRVGYTF.

The chain joins TRBV6-2 or TRBV6-3 to TRBJ1-1, with D possibly TRBD1 on 5 matching bases. Germline CDR1 MNHEY, CDR2 SVGEGT. V was shortened by 5 bases and J by 6 bases, with 13 bases between the two germline ends. This CDR3 is 13 amino acids long. The CDR3: CASSPRWGPEAFF. DNA of the CDR3: TGTGCCAGCAGTCCACGGTGGGGCCCTGAAGCTTTCTTT.

V usage is TRBV2 and J usage is TRBJ2-3; D possibly corresponds to TRBD2 (6 bases). In germline, CDR1 is SNHLY, CDR2 FYNNEI. V was pared by 8 bases and J by 0 bases, with 18 bases between. This CDR3 has 16 amino acids. The CDR3 reads CASSHTLASSTDTQYF. CDR3 DNA sequence: TGTGCCAGCTCCCACACCCTAGCGTCTAGCACAGATACGCAGTATTTT.